Listed below are T cell receptor beta chains from one sample, sequenced in a study of OX40 agonist ivuxolimab in advanced cancers. Only in-frame clones appear in the TCRdb table, and some are missing; sequencing was by immunoSEQ multiplex PCR. The repertoire holds more than 80,000 clones, roughly 93% seen once, with around 0.25% in the top ten. Sequencing was performed on CD4+ or CD8+ T cells sorted from blood, taken in a trial of the OX40 agonist ivuxolimab. These receptors all come from an adult with an advanced solid tumor such as melanoma, head and neck, liver or kidney cancer. Each CDR3 is given with its conserved first and last residue. D genes are given only for firm matches. Some rows mark clone size as missing; the rest say once, few, many or name a class of expanded clone.

j_call: TRBJ2-1; v_call: TRBV5-6; clone_size: NA; d_call: TRBD2; cdr3_nt: TGTGCCAGCAGCCTGGGACCGGGAGGATGGAATGAGCAGTTCTTC; cdr3_aa: CASSLGPGGWNEQFF
j_call: TRBJ2-1; v_call: TRBV28; clone_size: NA; d_call: TRBD1; cdr3_nt: TGTGCCAGCAGACCCGGGACAGCGTGGGGTAGGAATGAGCAGTTCTTC; cdr3_aa: CASRPGTAWGRNEQFF
j_call: TRBJ1-1; v_call: TRBV9; clone_size: NA; d_call: TRBD1; cdr3_nt: TGTGCCAGCAGCACCGGACAGGGGAACACTGAAGCTTTCTTT; cdr3_aa: CASSTGQGNTEAFF
j_call: TRBJ1-4; v_call: TRBV9; clone_size: NA; d_call: TRBD1; cdr3_nt: TGTGCCAGCAGCGTCGGACAGGGGAATGAAAAACTGTTTTTT; cdr3_aa: CASSVGQGNEKLFF
j_call: TRBJ2-1; v_call: TRBV11-2; clone_size: NA; d_call: NA; cdr3_nt: TGTGCCAGCAGCCCGGACTCCTACAATGAGCAGTTCTTC; cdr3_aa: CASSPDSYNEQFF
j_call: TRBJ1-1; v_call: TRBV7-9; clone_size: NA; d_call: NA; cdr3_nt: TGTGCCAGCAGCCCAGAGTTCTGGGATAACACTGAAGCTTTCTTT; cdr3_aa: CASSPEFWDNTEAFF
j_call: TRBJ2-5; v_call: TRBV7-2; clone_size: NA; d_call: NA; cdr3_nt: TGTGCCAGCAGCCTGATATGGGACGAGGGAGGTGAGACCCAGTACTTC; cdr3_aa: CASSLIWDEGGETQYF
j_call: TRBJ1-1; v_call: TRBV5-1; clone_size: NA; d_call: NA; cdr3_nt: TGCGCCAGCAGCTCCACGCCCGACAGTGAAGCTTTCTTT; cdr3_aa: CASSSTPDSEAFF
j_call: TRBJ2-3; v_call: TRBV28; clone_size: NA; d_call: NA; cdr3_nt: TGTGCCAGCAGTCCCGGCTTCACAGATACGCAGTATTTT; cdr3_aa: CASSPGFTDTQYF
j_call: TRBJ2-3; v_call: TRBV28; clone_size: NA; d_call: NA; cdr3_nt: TGTGCCAGCAGCCGTATAACAGGGCTCACAGATACGCAGTATTTT; cdr3_aa: CASSRITGLTDTQYF
j_call: TRBJ2-1; v_call: TRBV6-1; clone_size: NA; d_call: NA; cdr3_nt: TGTGCCAGCACTCTAGGGGTCCTATACTACAATGAGCAGTTCTTC; cdr3_aa: CASTLGVLYYNEQFF
j_call: TRBJ2-5; v_call: TRBV28; clone_size: NA; d_call: TRBD2; cdr3_nt: TGTGCCAGCAGTTCAGGTAGCGGGGGGGCCGTCGGAGAGACCCAGTACTTC; cdr3_aa: CASSSGSGGAVGETQYF
j_call: TRBJ1-3; v_call: TRBV7-8; clone_size: once; d_call: NA; cdr3_nt: TGTGCCAGCAGCTTGGACAGAATCTCTGGAAACACCATATATTTT; cdr3_aa: CASSLDRISGNTIYF
j_call: TRBJ1-5; v_call: TRBV19; clone_size: NA; d_call: NA; cdr3_nt: TGTGCCAGTAGTCCGGGATGGGGAGGCAATCAGCCCCAGCATTTT; cdr3_aa: CASSPGWGGNQPQHF
j_call: TRBJ1-3; v_call: TRBV30; clone_size: NA; d_call: TRBD1; cdr3_nt: TGTGCACTCCGCGGACAGGGTAGAGGCACCATATATTTT; cdr3_aa: CALRGQGRGTIYF
j_call: TRBJ2-5; v_call: TRBV6-5; clone_size: NA; d_call: NA; cdr3_nt: TGTGCCAGCAGTTACCCCTGGGAGACCCAGTACTTC; cdr3_aa: CASSYPWETQYF
j_call: TRBJ2-3; v_call: TRBV4-1; clone_size: NA; d_call: TRBD2; cdr3_nt: TGCGCCAGCAGCCAAGAGGTAGCGGGTGACTACACAGATACGCAGTATTTT; cdr3_aa: CASSQEVAGDYTDTQYF
j_call: TRBJ1-3; v_call: TRBV2; clone_size: NA; d_call: NA; cdr3_nt: TGTGCCAGCAGTGAAGGTCGGGTGAGAGGAAACACCATATATTTT; cdr3_aa: CASSEGRVRGNTIYF
j_call: TRBJ2-1; v_call: TRBV15; clone_size: NA; d_call: TRBD2; cdr3_nt: TGTGCCACCTGTCTAGCGGGGGGTTACAATGAGCAGTTCTTC; cdr3_aa: CATCLAGGYNEQFF
j_call: TRBJ2-7; v_call: TRBV27; clone_size: NA; d_call: NA; cdr3_nt: TGTGCCAGCAGTTTAAAGGGCAGGAACTACGAGCAGTACTTC; cdr3_aa: CASSLKGRNYEQYF
j_call: TRBJ2-3; v_call: TRBV30; clone_size: NA; d_call: TRBD2; cdr3_nt: TGTGCCTGGAGCCTTCCGGGACTAGCAAGGGCAGATACGCAGTATTTT; cdr3_aa: CAWSLPGLARADTQYF
j_call: TRBJ2-7; v_call: TRBV6-1; clone_size: NA; d_call: NA; cdr3_nt: TGTGCCAGCAGTGTTGGCGGAAACTCCTACGAGCAGTACTTC; cdr3_aa: CASSVGGNSYEQYF
j_call: TRBJ1-2; v_call: TRBV6-5; clone_size: NA; d_call: NA; cdr3_nt: TGTGCCAGCAGTTACTCCGGGCCATATGGAGGCTACACCTTC; cdr3_aa: CASSYSGPYGGYTF
j_call: TRBJ1-2; v_call: TRBV6-6; clone_size: NA; d_call: NA; cdr3_nt: TGTGCCAGCAGGCGGGGCGGAAACTATGGCTACACCTTC; cdr3_aa: CASRRGGNYGYTF
j_call: TRBJ2-3; v_call: TRBV20-1; clone_size: NA; d_call: NA; cdr3_nt: TGCAGTGCTAGAATCGGGGATACGCAGTATTTT; cdr3_aa: CSARIGDTQYF
j_call: TRBJ2-1; v_call: TRBV6-6; clone_size: NA; d_call: TRBD2; cdr3_nt: TGTGCCAGCAGCCCTAGCGGAAGTTACAATGAGCAGTTCTTC; cdr3_aa: CASSPSGSYNEQFF
j_call: TRBJ2-3; v_call: TRBV7-2; clone_size: once; d_call: NA; cdr3_nt: TGTGCCAGCAGCTTGGAGGGGGGCACAGATACGCAGTATTTT; cdr3_aa: CASSLEGGTDTQYF
j_call: TRBJ1-5; v_call: TRBV6-1; clone_size: NA; d_call: NA; cdr3_nt: TGTGCCAGCAGTTGGGGAAGAGGGAATCAGCCCCAGCATTTT; cdr3_aa: CASSWGRGNQPQHF
j_call: TRBJ1-5; v_call: TRBV6-6; clone_size: NA; d_call: NA; cdr3_nt: TGTGCCAGCAGGCCTTCAGGAGATCAGCCCCAGCATTTT; cdr3_aa: CASRPSGDQPQHF
j_call: TRBJ1-3; v_call: TRBV15; clone_size: NA; d_call: NA; cdr3_nt: TGTGCCACCAGCCCCGACACACTCTCTGGAAACACCATATATTTT; cdr3_aa: CATSPDTLSGNTIYF
j_call: TRBJ1-2; v_call: TRBV28; clone_size: NA; d_call: NA; cdr3_nt: TGTGCCAGCAGTACCCGGGGCTTTGTTTATGGCTACACCTTC; cdr3_aa: CASSTRGFVYGYTF
j_call: TRBJ2-3; v_call: TRBV28; clone_size: NA; d_call: NA; cdr3_nt: TGTGCCAGCAGTTCCGGGACCACGGGCGGCACAGATACGCAGTATTTT; cdr3_aa: CASSSGTTGGTDTQYF
j_call: TRBJ1-2; v_call: TRBV27; clone_size: NA; d_call: NA; cdr3_nt: TGTGCCAGCAGCCCCGGGGCGGGGGGCTTAGGCTACACCTTC; cdr3_aa: CASSPGAGGLGYTF
j_call: TRBJ2-7; v_call: TRBV11-2; clone_size: NA; d_call: NA; cdr3_nt: TGTGCCAGCAGCCACGGACAGTACTACGAGCAGTACTTC; cdr3_aa: CASSHGQYYEQYF
j_call: TRBJ2-1; v_call: TRBV7-3; clone_size: NA; d_call: TRBD2; cdr3_nt: TGTGCCAGCAGCCGGGGACTAGCGGTGTCCGGAAGCTCCTACAATGAGCAGTTCTTC; cdr3_aa: CASSRGLAVSGSSYNEQFF
j_call: TRBJ2-3; v_call: TRBV7-2; clone_size: NA; d_call: TRBD2; cdr3_nt: TGTGCCAGCAGCGCCATGGGACTAGCGGGAATCGGAGATACGCAGTATTTT; cdr3_aa: CASSAMGLAGIGDTQYF
j_call: TRBJ2-4; v_call: TRBV10-3; clone_size: NA; d_call: NA; cdr3_nt: TGTGCCATCAGTGAGTCAAGGGAGTTCACCAAAAACATTCAGTACTTC; cdr3_aa: CAISESREFTKNIQYF
j_call: TRBJ1-4; v_call: TRBV28; clone_size: once; d_call: TRBD1; cdr3_nt: TGTGCCAGCAGTCTCCAACCGGGACAGGGGAATGAAAAACTGTTTTTT; cdr3_aa: CASSLQPGQGNEKLFF
j_call: TRBJ2-3; v_call: TRBV5-6; clone_size: NA; d_call: NA; cdr3_nt: TGTGCCAGCAGCTTCGACAGAATTTCCACAGATACGCAGTATTTT; cdr3_aa: CASSFDRISTDTQYF
j_call: TRBJ2-1; v_call: TRBV7-2; clone_size: once; d_call: TRBD2; cdr3_nt: TGTGCCAGCAGTCCCCCCCCCTTAGCGGGGGCCTACAATGAGCAGTTCTTC; cdr3_aa: CASSPPPLAGAYNEQFF
j_call: TRBJ2-2; v_call: TRBV6-5; clone_size: NA; d_call: NA; cdr3_nt: TGTGCCAGCAGTTTGAGGGCGGGTGGCACCGGGGAGCTGTTTTTT; cdr3_aa: CASSLRAGGTGELFF
j_call: TRBJ1-1; v_call: TRBV10-3; clone_size: few; d_call: NA; cdr3_nt: TGTGCCATCAGTGAGTCGGGGGGGCAGGACACTGAAGCTTTCTTT; cdr3_aa: CAISESGGQDTEAFF
j_call: TRBJ2-3; v_call: TRBV4-2; clone_size: NA; d_call: NA; cdr3_nt: TGTGCCAGCGGAAGAGATACGCAGTATTTT; cdr3_aa: CASGRDTQYF
j_call: TRBJ1-4; v_call: TRBV4-1; clone_size: NA; d_call: TRBD1; cdr3_nt: TGCGCCAGCAGCCAGACCGAACCCGGGACAGGGTGGGAAAAACTGTTTTTT; cdr3_aa: CASSQTEPGTGWEKLFF
j_call: TRBJ2-1; v_call: TRBV7-7; clone_size: NA; d_call: TRBD2; cdr3_nt: TGTGCTAGCAGCTTGGGACTAGCGGGTCACAATGAGCAGTTCTTC; cdr3_aa: CASSLGLAGHNEQFF
j_call: TRBJ1-1; v_call: TRBV7-9; clone_size: NA; d_call: TRBD1; cdr3_nt: TGTGCCAGCAGTACTGGGACAGCGAACACTGAAGCTTTCTTT; cdr3_aa: CASSTGTANTEAFF
j_call: TRBJ1-1; v_call: TRBV15; clone_size: NA; d_call: TRBD1; cdr3_nt: TGTGCCACCAGCCCTACCCCGGACAGGTTCACTGAAGCTTTCTTT; cdr3_aa: CATSPTPDRFTEAFF
j_call: TRBJ2-1; v_call: TRBV9; clone_size: NA; d_call: TRBD2; cdr3_nt: TGTGCCAGCAGCGTAGCTAGCGGGGGGTGGAATGAGCAGTTCTTC; cdr3_aa: CASSVASGGWNEQFF
j_call: TRBJ2-1; v_call: TRBV11-1; clone_size: NA; d_call: NA; cdr3_nt: TGTGCCAGCAGCTTAGGGCCCCACAATGAGCAGTTCTTC; cdr3_aa: CASSLGPHNEQFF